The 26 T cell receptor beta chains given below trace back to one sample, sequenced in a study of pediatric ulcerative colitis. Profiled with immunoSEQ multiplex PCR; TCRdb holds only in-frame clones, not every one. Of under 70,000 clones in the sample, around 87% are singletons; the top ten hold about 1.5%. Source material: blood. Source of these receptors: a boy younger than 18 who was a control in a study of pediatric ulcerative colitis.

The chain carries TRBV19 and TRBJ2-1; D is undetermined. Per germline, CDR1 LNHDA and CDR2 SQIVND (reference sequence). This CDR3 contains 14 residues. Trimming took off 1 base at V and 8 bases at J, with 12 bases between the two ends. In nucleotides, the CDR3 is TGTGCCAGTAGTATAGCTGTCGGTTCTTATGAGCAGTTCTTC. This codes for CASSIAVGSYEQFF.

J is TRBJ1-5 and V is TRBV28; 9 bases match TRBD1. J lost 4 bases, V lost 1 base, and 2 bases had no gene match. From germline, CDR1 is MDHEN and CDR2 SYDVKM. CDR3 length: 15 residues. The CDR3 spells CASSLSGQGNQPQHF. As DNA, the CDR3 is TGTGCCAGCAGTTTATCCGGACAGGGGAATCAGCCCCAGCATTTT.

The V call is TRBV7-9, the J call TRBJ1-4; D perhaps matches TRBD1 (6 bases). V gave up 0 bases and J gave up 8 bases, with 7 bases separating them. The CDR3 consists of 13 residues. Germline lookup yields CDR1 SEHNR and CDR2 FQNEAQ (reference sequence). DNA for the CDR3: TGTGCCAGCAGCTTAGCAGGGGGAGAAAAACTGTTTTTT. Translation gives CASSLAGGEKLFF.

This clone has just one count. The chain links TRBV6-5 to TRBJ1-6; D is unresolved. The CDR3 totals 16 residues. CDR1 MNHEY and CDR2 SVGAGI come from the germline V gene. With 0 bases removed from V and 4 bases from J, the gap between germline ends came to 10 bases. CDR3 residues: CASSYSGDLYNSPLHF. The CDR3 nucleotides are TGTGCCAGCAGTTACTCGGGTGACCTTTATAATTCACCCCTCCACTTT.

The rearrangement uses TRBV21-1 and TRBJ1-2; the D call TRBD1 from the table was never checked on the DNA. TRBV21-1 is tagged as a pseudogene. The CDR3 runs to 20 residues. This CDR3 is CASSKANPRTGFSRGYGYTF. CDR3 DNA sequence: TGTGCCAGCAGCAAAGCGAATCCCAGGACAGGGTTTTCCCGCGGATATGGCTACACCTTC.

This sequence joins TRBV4-1 and TRBJ1-3; D may be TRBD1 (5 bases). Germline V CDR1 and CDR2: MGHRA, YSYEKL. The length of the CDR3 is 15 residues. The V end was cut by 0 bases, the J end by 4 bases, with 10 bases between. The CDR3 sequence: CASSQDVGVGNTIYF. As DNA, the CDR3 is TGCGCCAGCAGCCAAGATGTGGGGGTCGGAAACACCATATATTTT.

V is TRBV7-2 and J is TRBJ2-5; TRBD2 matches at 8 bases. This CDR3 is 14 amino acids long. Losses at the gene ends were 3 bases for V and 1 base for J; bases not matched to a gene: 1. Germline CDR1 is SGHTA and CDR2 is FQGNSA. The CDR3 sequence is CASSFRGGQETQYF. The CDR3 nucleotides are TGTGCCAGCAGCTTCCGGGGGGGCCAAGAGACCCAGTACTTC.

CDR3 protein: CASSRTGGGPDTQYF. Here the CDR3 DNA reads TGTGCCAGCAGCAGGACAGGGGGTGGGCCAGATACGCAGTATTTT. The rearrangement uses TRBV6-5 and TRBJ2-3, with 10 bases that match TRBD1. With 6 bases clipped from V and 4 bases from J, the junction kept 7 bases outside the gene matches. Germline CDR1 reads MNHEY; CDR2 reads SVGAGI. The CDR3 has 15 amino acids.

V is TRBV27 and J is TRBJ1-2, with 8 bases identical to TRBD1. The CDR3 totals 16 residues. The V and J ends lost 1 base and 6 bases, in that order; junction bases with no gene match: 10. From germline, CDR1 is MNHEY and CDR2 SMNVEV (reference sequence). The chain's CDR3 is CASSLLGWTGRDGYTF. CDR3 in DNA: TGTGCCAGCAGTTTATTGGGGTGGACAGGGAGGGATGGCTACACCTTC.

The rearrangement joins TRBV5-1 to TRBJ2-7, with D uncertain. Germline CDR1 reads SGHRS; CDR2 reads YFSETQ. CDR3 length: 12 residues. V lost 2 bases, J lost 3 bases, and 6 bases lay in between. CDR3 amino acids: CASSFGFYEQYF. The DNA of the CDR3 is TGCGCCAGCAGCTTTGGTTTCTACGAGCAGTACTTC.

The rearrangement links TRBV11-2 to TRBJ2-5; the match to TRBD1 covers 7 bases. V trimming: 5 bases; J trimming: 5 bases; junction bases outside the gene matches: 5. CDR3 length equals 13 residues. CDR1 and CDR2 from the germline V gene are SGHAT and FQNNGV. The chain's CDR3 is CASSRTGAETQYF. In nucleotides, the CDR3 is TGTGCCAGCAGCCGTACAGGGGCTGAGACCCAGTACTTC.

V usage is TRBV21-1 and J usage is TRBJ1-3; the table names TRBD1, a call not compared with the DNA. TRBV21-1 is a listed pseudogene. The CDR3 consists of 15 residues. The CDR3 region is CASSTNRDSGNTIYF. CDR3 in DNA: TGTGCCAGCAGCACCAACAGGGACTCTGGAAACACCATATATTTT.

This clone was seen only once. The V call is TRBV6-4, the J call TRBJ2-1, with D possibly matching TRBD1 (5 bases). Germline V gene lookup returns CDR1 MRHNA and CDR2 SNTAGT. The CDR3 sequence is 13 residues long. V was clipped by 5 bases and J by 9 bases, with 14 bases between them. The CDR3 here is CASSPSDQGEQFF. The CDR3 DNA is TGTGCCAGCAGTCCTTCAGATCAGGGTGAGCAGTTCTTC.

The chain combines TRBV7-9 with TRBJ2-5; no firm D call. The CDR3 runs to 13 residues. V lost 4 bases to trimming and J lost 5 bases, with 11 bases between them. Germline-derived CDR1 and CDR2 are SEHNR and FQNEAQ (reference sequence). CDR3 loop: CASSSSAMETQYF. Here the CDR3 DNA reads TGTGCCAGCAGCTCGTCAGCGATGGAGACCCAGTACTTC. The whole variable domain, filled in from reference TRBV7-9 and TRBJ2-5, reads DTGVSQNPRHKITKRGQNVTFRCDPISEHNRLYWYRQTLGQGPEFLTYFQNEAQLEKSRLLSDRFSAERPKGSFSTLEIQRTEQGDSAMYLCASSSSAMETQYFGPGTRLLVL.

The chain employs TRBV14 and TRBJ2-7; D tentatively fits TRBD1 or TRBD2 (5 bases each). The germline V and J ends were trimmed by 3 bases and 10 bases, with 16 bases remaining between them. CDR3 length: 13 amino acids. Germline V gene lookup returns CDR1 SGHDN and CDR2 FVKESK. CDR3 in amino acids: CASSHSSGRDQYF. The DNA of the CDR3 is TGTGCCAGCAGCCACTCGTCTGGAAGGGACCAGTACTTC.

The chain carries TRBV19 and TRBJ2-2, with 12 positions matching TRBD2. This CDR3 has 15 amino acids. Per germline, CDR1 LNHDA and CDR2 SQIVND (reference sequence). The ends lost 4 bases at V and 8 bases at J; junction bases unmatched: 5. The CDR3 DNA sequence: TGTGCCAGTAGTACCCTAGCGGGGGGGTTTGGGGAGCTGTTTTTT. Residues: CASSTLAGGFGELFF.

The CDR3 sequence: CASSQRGLAGELAKNIQYF. In DNA form, the CDR3 reads TGTGCCAGCAGCCAGAGGGGACTAGCGGGGGAATTAGCCAAAAACATTCAGTACTTC. The chain combines TRBV7-2 with TRBJ2-4; TRBD2 matches 14 bases. Germline CDR1 SGHTA, CDR2 FQGNSA. Trimming at V came to 5 bases and at J to 0 bases, leaving 9 bases not matched to a gene. This CDR3 is 19 amino acids long.

This rearrangement joins TRBV27 to TRBJ2-7, with D perhaps matching TRBD2 (5 bases). The CDR3 length is 14 residues. Trimming took 4 bases from V and 3 from J, leaving 13 bases between them. Germline V gives CDR1 MNHEY, CDR2 SMNVEV (reference sequence). The CDR3 protein is CASSWWETVYEQYF. As DNA, the CDR3 is TGTGCCAGCAGTTGGTGGGAGACGGTCTACGAGCAGTACTTC.

This clone was recorded only once. The chain recombines TRBV5-1 with TRBJ2-7; D is undetermined. V shed 1 base and J shed 1 base, with 9 bases lying between them. CDR1 and CDR2 from the germline V gene are SGHRS and YFSETQ. The CDR3 totals 14 residues. CDR3 sequence: CASSLLVGSYEQYF. In DNA, the CDR3 is TGCGCCAGCAGCTTGCTTGTGGGATCCTACGAGCAGTACTTC.

This clone was seen once. This chain's CDR3 is CASSKNPRGNTGELFF. The CDR3 region has the DNA TGTGCCAGCAGCAAAAACCCCCGGGGGAACACCGGGGAGCTGTTTTTT. The chain recombines TRBV7-3 with TRBJ2-2; D might be TRBD2 (5 bases). V lost 5 bases to trimming and J lost 1 base, with 14 bases between them. This CDR3 has 16 amino acids. Germline V CDR1 and CDR2: SGHTA, FQGTGA.

This clone was detected only once. V gene TRBV19 combines with J gene TRBJ1-4; D possibly corresponds to TRBD1 (5 bases). Germline V gene lookup returns CDR1 LNHDA and CDR2 SQIVND (reference sequence). V was pared by 3 bases and J by 6 bases, with 14 bases between. This CDR3 region has 15 residues. In nucleotides, the CDR3 is TGTGCCAGTAGTATTAGCAGGGCGGAGCATGAAAAACTGTTTTTT. Translated: CASSISRAEHEKLFF.

J is TRBJ1-1 and V is TRBV19; D is undetermined. This CDR3 contains 12 residues. Germline V gene sequence: CDR1 LNHDA, CDR2 SQIVND (reference sequence). With 4 bases removed from V and 1 base from J, the gap between germline ends came to 4 bases. CDR3 sequence reads: CASSNRNTEAFF. In DNA, the CDR3 is TGTGCCAGTAGTAACAGGAACACTGAAGCTTTCTTT.

In its sample, this clone was seen a few times. This CDR3 reads CASSGGGENNQPQHF. DNA of the CDR3: TGTGCCAGCAGTGGGGGAGGGGAGAATAATCAGCCCCAGCATTTT. The chain joins TRBV6-1 to TRBJ1-5, with D tentatively TRBD1 (5 bases). The germline gives CDR1 MNHNS, CDR2 SASEGT. The germline V and J ends were trimmed by 4 bases and 4 bases, with 14 bases remaining between them. The CDR3 loop spans 15 amino acids.

CDR3 protein: CASSGDYGRDIQYF. As DNA, the CDR3 is TGTGCCAGCAGTGGGGATTATGGGCGGGACATTCAGTACTTC. V usage is TRBV28 and J usage is TRBJ2-4, with D possibly being TRBD2 (5 bases). V was pared by 5 bases and J by 8 bases, with 16 bases between. Germline loops: CDR1 MDHEN, CDR2 SYDVKM. CDR3 length: 14 amino acids.

This clone was picked up a small number of times. V is TRBV7-8 and J is TRBJ1-6; unclear D gene. The CDR3 spans 15 residues. In germline, CDR1 is SGHVS, CDR2 FQNEAQ. V was cut by 6 bases and J by 6 bases, with 15 bases left in between. This CDR3 is CASRSGPTGNSPLHF. The CDR3 nucleotides are TGTGCCAGCAGAAGCGGACCAACGGGTAATTCACCCCTCCACTTT.

The chain links TRBV25-1 to TRBJ1-2; no firm D call. The V gene's germline CDR1 is MGHDK and CDR2 SYGVNS. The CDR3 runs to 14 residues. V was shortened by 0 bases and J by 1 base, with 6 bases between the two germline ends. As DNA, the CDR3 is TGTGCCAGCAGTGAATACGGGTTTAACTATGGCTACACCTTC. Translated: CASSEYGFNYGYTF.